These 25 T cell receptor beta chains originate from one sample sequenced in a study of T cells in localized non-small cell lung cancer. Sequencing was performed with immunoSEQ multiplex PCR; in TCRdb, only in-frame clones are kept and a portion is missing. The sample lists 75,000 to 90,000 clones; roughly 86% were seen once. Material: peripheral blood, obtained before any cancer treatment. The receptors come from a man aged 40-75 years with stage I lung adenocarcinoma.

This clone has just a few counts. The gene calls are TRBV9 and TRBJ1-1; D gene unclear. Germline V gives CDR1 SGDLS, CDR2 YYNGEE. The CDR3 has 13 residues. V dropped 0 bases and J dropped 1 base, with 4 bases sitting between them. The DNA for the CDR3 is TGTGCCAGCAGCGTAGAGAGGAACACTGAAGCTTTCTTT. Protein: CASSVERNTEAFF. Together with reference TRBV9 and TRBJ1-1, the CDR3 gives the full variable domain: DSGVTQTPKHLITATGQRVTLRCSPRSGDLSVYWYQQSLDQGLQFLIQYYNGEERAKGNILERFSAQQFPDLHSELNLSSLELGDSALYFCASSVERNTEAFFGQGTRLTVV.

This chain joins TRBV10-2 and TRBJ1-2; D call uncertain. The CDR3 extends over 13 amino acids. The V and J ends lost 2 bases and 8 bases respectively, with 12 bases between them. Germline assignment: CDR1 WSHSY and CDR2 SAAADI. CDR3 sequence: CASSEVHGGGYTF. The DNA for the CDR3 is TGCGCCAGCAGTGAGGTGCATGGAGGCGGCTACACCTTC.

Only one count was recorded for this clone. The chain couples TRBV9 to TRBJ2-6; D is uncertain. V was shortened by 2 bases and J by 0 bases, with 6 bases between the two germline ends. This CDR3 contains 15 residues. From germline, CDR1 is SGDLS and CDR2 YYNGEE. This CDR3 reads CASSVRGSGANVLTF. CDR3 nucleotides: TGTGCCAGCAGCGTTAGAGGCTCTGGGGCCAACGTCCTGACTTTC. Combining the CDR3 with reference TRBV9 and TRBJ2-6 gives the whole variable domain DSGVTQTPKHLITATGQRVTLRCSPRSGDLSVYWYQQSLDQGLQFLIQYYNGEERAKGNILERFSAQQFPDLHSELNLSSLELGDSALYFCASSVRGSGANVLTFGAGSRLTVL.

The CDR3 spells CASSIDRGPGGQETQYF. The CDR3 DNA reads TGTGCCAGTAGTATAGACCGCGGACCGGGGGGACAAGAGACCCAGTACTTC. The J gene is TRBJ2-5, the V gene TRBV19; TRBD2 aligns across 7 bases. V trimming: 0 bases; J trimming: 2 bases; junction bases outside the gene matches: 9. The V gene's germline CDR1 is LNHDA and CDR2 SQIVND (reference sequence). This CDR3 has 17 amino acids.

The chain joins TRBV7-9 to TRBJ2-5; the match to TRBD2 covers 13 bases. Germline CDR1 and CDR2: SEHNR and FQNEAQ (reference sequence). Trimming removed 5 bases from V and 3 bases from J; junction bases left unmatched: 6. The CDR3 sequence is 16 residues long. CDR3 in amino acids: CASSPRGLAGKETQYF. The CDR3, as DNA: TGTGCCAGCAGCCCCAGGGGACTAGCGGGAAAAGAGACCCAGTACTTC.

J is TRBJ1-1 and V is TRBV6-6; 8 bases map to TRBD1. This CDR3 has 15 amino acids. CDR1 and CDR2 (germline): MNHNY, SVGAGI (reference sequence). V trimming: 6 bases; J trimming: 6 bases; junction bases outside the gene matches: 12. CDR3 nucleotide sequence: TGTGCCAGCAGGCCAACCCTAACACAGGGGGCTGAAGCTTTCTTT. Translating gives CASRPTLTQGAEAFF.

The chain recombines TRBV4-2 with TRBJ2-5; possible D gene TRBD1, 6 bases. The length of the CDR3 is 15 residues. Germline loops: CDR1 LGHNA, CDR2 YNFKEQ. V was shortened by 5 bases and J by 4 bases, with 17 bases between the two germline ends. The CDR3 nucleotides read TGTGCCAGCAGCTCCCAACCCCGGGACACAGAGACCCAGTACTTC. It specifies CASSSQPRDTETQYF.

J is TRBJ1-1 and V is TRBV7-9, with no clear D. Germline V gene data show CDR1 as SEHNR and CDR2 as FQNEAQ (reference sequence). The V end was cut by 2 bases, the J end by 1 base, with 8 bases between. This CDR3 is built from 14 residues. The CDR3 protein is CASSLTTANTEAFF. Written as DNA, the CDR3 is TGTGCCAGCAGCTTAACAACAGCGAACACTGAAGCTTTCTTT.

The chain combines TRBV19 with TRBJ1-2, with 9 bases identical to TRBD1. The length of the CDR3 is 15 residues. The ends lost 6 bases at V and 2 bases at J; junction bases unmatched: 7. CDR1 is LNHDA and CDR2 is SQIVND in the germline V gene (reference sequence). CDR3 sequence: CASRYPGTGNYGYTF. The CDR3 coding sequence is TGTGCCAGTAGGTACCCAGGGACAGGGAACTATGGCTACACCTTC.

The rearrangement links TRBV7-9 to TRBJ2-1, with D hard to call. This CDR3 is 14 amino acids long. CDR1 SEHNR and CDR2 FQNEAQ come from the germline V gene (reference sequence). Trimming stripped 0 bases from V and 9 bases from J, with 12 bases between. CDR3 region: CASSLAASVGEQFF. In DNA form, the CDR3 reads TGTGCCAGCAGCTTAGCGGCATCGGTTGGTGAGCAGTTCTTC.

The J gene is TRBJ2-1, the V gene TRBV5-1; 7 nucleotides match TRBD1. The ends lost 3 bases at V and 3 bases at J; junction bases unmatched: 12. This CDR3 comprises 17 residues. The V gene's germline CDR1 is SGHRS and CDR2 YFSETQ. In DNA, the CDR3 is TGCGCCAGCAGCTCGAATAGACCGACAGGGAACTACAATGAGCAGTTCTTC. Translating it yields CASSSNRPTGNYNEQFF.

V and J are TRBV19 and TRBJ2-3, with a weak D call TRBD2 (5 bases). The CDR3 runs 16 residues. V lost 4 bases, J lost 0 bases, and 14 bases lay in between. Germline V lookup: CDR1 LNHDA, CDR2 SQIVND (reference sequence). In DNA, the CDR3 is TGTGCCAGTAGTAGCCCCCGGACTTCTAGCACAGATACGCAGTATTTT. Translated: CASSSPRTSSTDTQYF.

The rearrangement uses TRBV10-3 and TRBJ1-2; 9 bases are a match to TRBD1. Unmatched junction bases numbered 12, after V lost 3 bases and J lost 7 bases. CDR1 ENHRY and CDR2 SYGVKD come from the germline V gene. This CDR3 is built from 16 residues. The CDR3 here is CAISEAGQGGFSGYTF. CDR3 DNA sequence: TGTGCCATCAGTGAAGCGGGACAGGGCGGTTTCAGTGGCTACACCTTC.

Of note for this clone: At one end the junction does not follow the germline gene, possibly because of a read error. The chain uses TRBV7-7 and TRBJ2-5; D is unclear. The CDR3 extends over 13 amino acids. Germline assignment: CDR1 SSHAT and CDR2 FNYEAQ (reference sequence). CDR3 bases: TGTGCTAGCAGCTCCCGGGTCCCGGGGACCCAGTACTTC. Its protein is CASSSRVPGTQYF.

The rearrangement links TRBV12-5 to TRBJ2-7, with D perhaps matching TRBD2 (6 bases). CDR1 and CDR2 from the germline V gene are LGHNT and FRNRAP. The CDR3 has 14 amino acids. V lost 8 bases to trimming and J lost 5 bases, with 19 bases between them. CDR3 residues: CASHPGTSSNEQYF. The DNA for the CDR3 is TGTGCTAGTCATCCCGGGACTTCATCAAACGAGCAGTACTTC. The full variable domain, rest sourced from reference TRBV12-5 and TRBJ2-7, is DARVTQTPRHKVTEMGQEVTMRCQPILGHNTVFWYRQTMMQGLELLAYFRNRAPLDDSGMPKDRFSAEMPDATLATLKIQPSEPRDSAVYFCASHPGTSSNEQYFGPGTRLTVT.

This rearrangement joins TRBV29-1 to TRBJ2-1; 8 bases line up with TRBD2. With 6 bases clipped from V and 5 bases from J, the junction kept 3 bases outside the gene matches. CDR1 SQVTM and CDR2 ANQGSEA come from the germline V gene. This CDR3 contains 12 residues. The DNA for the CDR3 is TGCAGCGTGAGGACTAGCAACAATGAGCAGTTCTTC. It codes for CSVRTSNNEQFF.

The chain employs TRBV9 and TRBJ1-2; tentatively, D is TRBD1 (6 bases). CDR3 length: 15 amino acids. V was shortened by 0 bases and J by 8 bases, with 17 bases between the two germline ends. Germline CDR1 and CDR2: SGDLS and YYNGEE. The CDR3 DNA follows: TGTGCCAGCAGCGTAGACTTCAGGGGACCGGGCGGCTACACCTTC. Its translation is CASSVDFRGPGGYTF.

A single count supports this clone. This rearrangement joins TRBV19 to TRBJ2-1; 13 bases line up with TRBD2. Trimming cost V 7 bases and J 9 bases; bases outside gene matches: 12. Germline values: CDR1 LNHDA, CDR2 SQIVND (reference sequence). The CDR3 has 16 residues. This chain's CDR3 is CASTTSRLAGGSEQFF. Written as DNA, the CDR3 is TGTGCCAGTACCACATCCCGACTAGCGGGAGGATCTGAGCAGTTCTTC. Combining the CDR3 with reference TRBV19 and TRBJ2-1 gives the whole variable domain DGGITQSPKYLFRKEGQNVTLSCEQNLNHDAMYWYRQDPGQGLRLIYYSQIVNDFQKGDIAEGYSVSREKKESFPLTVTSAQKNPTAFYLCASTTSRLAGGSEQFFGPGTRLTVL.

The gene calls are TRBV5-1 and TRBJ2-1, with 8 bases fitting TRBD2. The CDR3 extends over 17 amino acids. In germline, CDR1 is SGHRS, CDR2 YFSETQ. Trimming cost V 0 bases and J 2 bases; bases outside gene matches: 7. CDR3 sequence reads: CASSLGLGGGPYNEQFF. In nucleotides, the CDR3 is TGCGCCAGCAGCTTGGGATTGGGCGGGGGGCCCTACAATGAGCAGTTCTTC. Together with reference TRBV5-1 and TRBJ2-1, the CDR3 gives the full variable domain: KAGVTQTPRYLIKTRGQQVTLSCSPISGHRSVSWYQQTPGQGLQFLFEYFSETQRNKGNFPGRFSGRQFSNSRSEMNVSTLELGDSALYLCASSLGLGGGPYNEQFFGPGTRLTVL.

The rearrangement uses TRBV29-1 and TRBJ2-7; D perhaps matches TRBD2 (6 bases). V was clipped by 4 bases and J by 3 bases, with 10 bases between them. In germline, CDR1 is SQVTM, CDR2 ANQGSEA. CDR3 length: 12 amino acids. The CDR3 nucleotides are TGCAGCGTTGGACCGGGGGTCTACGAGCAGTACTTC. Amino acid sequence: CSVGPGVYEQYF.

The V gene is TRBV11-3, the J gene TRBJ2-7, with D perhaps TRBD1 (6 bases). CDR1 is SGHNT and CDR2 is YENEEA in the germline V gene. CDR3 size: 12 residues. V lost 1 base and J lost 6, with 7 bases in between. The CDR3 spells CASSLGGGEQYF. Written as DNA, the CDR3 is TGTGCCAGCAGCTTAGGAGGGGGCGAGCAGTACTTC.

The chain recombines TRBV6-6 with TRBJ1-1, with D possibly being TRBD1 (5 bases). Trimming stripped 9 bases from V and 6 bases from J, with 17 bases between. Germline loops: CDR1 MNHNY, CDR2 SVGAGI (reference sequence). This CDR3 comprises 13 residues. CDR3 coding DNA: TGTGCCAGTAGCGGAAAGGGGAAGTCTGAAGCTTTCTTT. Its protein product is CASSGKGKSEAFF.

The rearrangement links TRBV6-6 to TRBJ2-1, with D hard to call. The CDR3 spans 12 residues. The V end lost 4 bases, the J end lost 3 bases, and 4 bases lay between the germline ends. Germline V gene sequence: CDR1 MNHNY, CDR2 SVGAGI (reference sequence). CDR3 sequence reads: CASSSLYNEQFF. CDR3 nucleotide sequence: TGTGCCAGCAGTTCGCTCTACAATGAGCAGTTCTTC.

The chain employs TRBV28 and TRBJ2-7, with 8 nucleotides matching TRBD1. The CDR3 covers 17 residues. Trimming removed 2 bases from V and 3 bases from J; junction bases left unmatched: 12. From germline, CDR1 is MDHEN and CDR2 SYDVKM. The CDR3 reads CASSLGVYRTGLYEQYF. For the CDR3, the DNA is TGTGCCAGCAGTTTAGGAGTTTACAGGACAGGGCTCTACGAGCAGTACTTC.

The V and J genes are TRBV2 and TRBJ2-5; 7 bases align to TRBD2. Germline-derived CDR1 and CDR2 are SNHLY and FYNNEI. Trimming cost V 5 bases and J 5 bases; bases outside gene matches: 14. The CDR3 is 16 residues long. The CDR3: CASSQRAGVKRETQYF. CDR3 nucleotides: TGTGCCAGCAGTCAAAGGGCGGGGGTAAAGCGGGAGACCCAGTACTTC. Full variable domain (remainder filled in from reference TRBV2 and TRBJ2-5): EPEVTQTPSHQVTQMGQEVILRCVPISNHLYFYWYRQILGQKVEFLVSFYNNEISEKSEIFDDQFSVERPDGSNFTLKIRSTKLEDSAMYFCASSQRAGVKRETQYFGPGTRLLVL.